This TCR beta chain was profiled in a study of T cells after posttransplantation cyclophosphamide. Study-wide findings and caveats: TRB overlap between skin or GI tissue T cells and blood was limited. Recipient CMV seropositivity and CMV reactivation strongly tracked TRB clonality.

On the day of bone marrow donation, the related graft donor provided peripheral blood. Cells defined as naive were viable CD3+CD4+ or CD3+CD8+ and CCR7+CD45RA+CD45RO-CD95-CD27+CD28+. With regard to this clone: The antigen is unknown.

Repertoires were generated with immunoSEQ multiplex PCR, while TCRdb's copy carries only in-frame clones and drops some. The data contain 23,000 or so clones, 95% to 99% of them singletons. From germline, CDR1 is MNHEY and CDR2 SMNVEV (reference sequence). The CDR3 runs 12 residues. V lost 5 bases and J 7 bases, leaving 9 bases between the germline ends. The genes are TRBV27 and TRBJ2-1; TRBD1 might be the D (6 bases). The material sequenced was naive CD8+ T cells sorted from PBMCs. The receptor was isolated from a man aged 35-49 years in good health, CMV-negative, and a related stem cell transplant donor. The CDR3 here is CASSMTGNEQFF. The DNA for the CDR3 is TGTGCCAGCAGTATGACAGGTAATGAGCAGTTCTTC.